A selection of T cell receptor beta chains follows, all from one sample in a study of blood T cell repertoires in COVID-19. Some clones are missing from TCRdb's copy, which holds only in-frame ones; the method was immunoSEQ multiplex PCR. Of about 100,000 clones in the sample, about 90% were seen once. The sample comprised peripheral blood. These receptors all come from a man between 25 and 39 years old in a cohort sampled during active COVID-19. The CDR3 runs from the conserved cysteine through the conserved F or W. The D gene is left open where the match is weak. Some rows mark clone size as missing; the rest say once, few, many or name a class of expanded clone.

TRBD2 - TRBJ2-5 TRBV4-3 TGCGCCAGCAGCCAAGAGGGGGCTAGCGGGGAGACCCAGTACTTC CASSQEGASGETQYF
TRBD1 - TRBJ2-2 TRBV13 TGTGCCAGCAGCCGGGACAGGGCGAACACCGGGGAGCTGTTTTTT CASSRDRANTGELFF
- once TRBJ2-1 TRBV11-3 TGTGCCAGCAGCTTAAGGGACAAATACAATGAGCAGTTCTTC CASSLRDKYNEQFF
- - TRBJ2-7 TRBV5-6 TGTGCCAGCAGCTTAGCGGCAGAGCAGTACTTC CASSLAAEQYF
- - TRBJ1-4 TRBV28 TGTGCCAGCAGTTTAGTTGGACAAGGGGATGAAAAACTGTTTTTT CASSLVGQGDEKLFF
TRBD1 - TRBJ1-2 TRBV28 TGTGCCAGCAGTTTGGTCCCCGGGACAGAAGGCTATGGCTACACCTTC CASSLVPGTEGYGYTF
- few TRBJ2-7 TRBV7-9 TGTGCCAGCAGCAAAATGCCGGGACACAACGTTCCCTACGAGCAGTACTTC CASSKMPGHNVPYEQYF
TRBD1 - TRBJ1-1 TRBV7-8 TGTGCCAGCAGCCCGGGACAGGGGGACACTGAAGCTTTCTTT CASSPGQGDTEAFF
TRBD2 - TRBJ2-6 TRBV30 TGTGCCCAAGATAGCGGGGGGGCCTCTGGGGCCAACGTCCTGACTTTC CAQDSGGASGANVLTF
- - TRBJ2-7 TRBV7-2 TGTGCCAGTGGCCAGGGAGGATCCTACGAGCAGTACTTC CASGQGGSYEQYF
- - TRBJ1-5 TRBV19 TGTGCCAGTAGTGGGGAGCAGCAGCCCCAGCATTTT CASSGEQQPQHF
TRBD1 once TRBJ2-7 TRBV6-2/TRBV6-3 TGTGCCAGCAGTTATTTTTGGACAGGGGGTCGGAACGAGCAGTACTTC CASSYFWTGGRNEQYF
- - TRBJ1-1 TRBV11-2 TGTGCCAGCAGCTTAGTGAGAGGGGGTAGTACTGAAGCTTTCTTT CASSLVRGGSTEAFF
- once TRBJ2-5 TRBV5-1 TGCGCCAGCAGCAAAAACACAGGGAAAGAGACCCAGTACTTC CASSKNTGKETQYF
TRBD1 - TRBJ2-5 TRBV5-8 TGTGCCAGCAGCTTGGGTTTGACAGGGGACTTCCAAGAGACCCAGTACTTC CASSLGLTGDFQETQYF
- - TRBJ1-2 TRBV4-2 TGTGCCAGCAGCCAAGCGGTTCTTGAAGACTATGGCTACACCTTC CASSQAVLEDYGYTF
- - TRBJ2-3 TRBV18 TGTGCCAGCTCACCCAGAAACACAGATACGCAGTATTTT CASSPRNTDTQYF
TRBD2 once TRBJ2-1 TRBV5-1 TGCGCCAGCAGCGAATCCGGGACTAGCGGGGTAAATGAGCAGTTCTTC CASSESGTSGVNEQFF
TRBD1 few TRBJ2-7 TRBV7-8 TGTGCCAGCAGCTTACCCCGGACAGGGCAAAGCTCCTACGAGCAGTACTTC CASSLPRTGQSSYEQYF
TRBD1 - TRBJ2-5 TRBV30 TGTGCCTGGTCGCGGGGACAGGGGTTCGAGGAGACCCAGTACTTC CAWSRGQGFEETQYF
- - TRBJ2-3 TRBV4-3 TGCGCCAGCAGCCAAGAGGGGCGGTGGGATACGCAGTATTTT CASSQEGRWDTQYF
TRBD1 - TRBJ1-3 TRBV9 TGTGCCAGCAGCAGACGACAGGGAAACTCTGGAAACACCATATATTTT CASSRRQGNSGNTIYF
TRBD2 - TRBJ2-5 TRBV3-1/TRBV3-2 TGTGCCAGCAGCTCAGTCACGGGGGGGCGTGAAGAGACCCAGTACTTC CASSSVTGGREETQYF
- - TRBJ2-3 TRBV29-1 TGCAGCGCCCGGCGGGGCGGCCCCGGGGATACGCAGTATTTT CSARRGGPGDTQYF
TRBD2 - TRBJ2-3 TRBV6-1 TGTGCCAGCAGTGAACACGCTAGCGGGGGGGCAGATACGCAGTATTTT CASSEHASGGADTQYF
- - TRBJ1-6 TRBV20-1 TGCAGTGCTAGTGGTCAGGGTGCTTCACCCCTCCACTTT CSASGQGASPLHF
TRBD1 - TRBJ1-6 TRBV5-1 TGCGCCAGCAGCTTGGGGGGACAGGGGGATTCACCCCTCCACTTT CASSLGGQGDSPLHF
- - TRBJ2-3 TRBV5-6 TGTGCCAGCAGCTTGGTCGCAGATACGCAGTATTTT CASSLVADTQYF
- - TRBJ1-4 TRBV30 TGTGCCTGGGGTGGCTCCGCGGGTGAAAAACTGTTTTTT CAWGGSAGEKLFF
TRBD1 - TRBJ2-1 TRBV9 TGTGCCAGCAGCGTAGGTTTGGGGGGACAGGGGGCGAATGAGCAGTTCTTC CASSVGLGGQGANEQFF
TRBD2 - TRBJ2-3 TRBV9 TGTGCCAGCAGCGCTAGCGGGGGGCCCCCAGATACGCAGTATTTT CASSASGGPPDTQYF
- once TRBJ1-3 TRBV5-1 TGCGCCAGCAGCTTGGGAGGGCCTGGAAACACCATATATTTT CASSLGGPGNTIYF
TRBD2 - TRBJ2-5 TRBV10-3 TGTGCCATCAGTGAGGCGCCAACATTCCTAGCGGGGGTTCAAGAGACCCAGTACTTC CAISEAPTFLAGVQETQYF
- - TRBJ1-1 TRBV19 TGTGCCAGTAGTATAGTAGGTTTAGCGGGCACTGAAGCTTTCTTT CASSIVGLAGTEAFF